The 21 T cell receptor beta chains below come from one sample, sequenced in a study of blood T cell dynamics during melanoma immunotherapy. Only in-frame clones appear in the TCRdb table, and some are missing; sequencing was by immunoSEQ multiplex PCR. The table records roughly 12,000 clones, less than 90% of them present only once. Documented time point: week 3, after first cycle of checkpoint inhibitor. This specimen was blood, taken from a patient treated with checkpoint blockade. The receptors originated from a human donor with melanoma.

The chain links TRBV11-2 to TRBJ2-1; no clear D gene. Germline V gene data show CDR1 as SGHAT and CDR2 as FQNNGV. Trimming cost V 5 bases and J 1 base, with 3 bases left between them. This CDR3 is built from 12 residues. The CDR3 nucleotides are TGTGCCAGCAGCCCGTCCTACAATGAGCAGTTCTTC. This gives the protein CASSPSYNEQFF.

J is TRBJ2-1 and V is TRBV21-1; the table's D gene call, TRBD2, was not cross checked with the DNA. TRBV21-1 is termed a pseudogene. The CDR3 spans 17 residues. CDR3 region: CASSEMSQRGGYNEQFF. DNA for the CDR3: TGTGCCAGCAGCGAAATGTCACAGCGGGGGGGCTACAATGAGCAGTTCTTC.

The sample holds one count of this clone. The chain couples TRBV5-5 to TRBJ2-1; D gene ambiguous. Germline CDR1 reads SGHKS; CDR2 reads YYEKEE (reference sequence). V was cut by 4 bases and J by 1 base, with 15 bases left in between. The CDR3 runs to 16 residues. This chain's CDR3 is CASSPVGLVSYNEQFF. CDR3 sequence (DNA): TGTGCCAGCAGCCCGGTCGGGTTAGTTTCCTACAATGAGCAGTTCTTC.

The rearrangement joins TRBV27 to TRBJ1-1; tentative D call: TRBD1 (5 bases). Trimming cost V 4 bases and J 4 bases, with 16 bases left between them. CDR3 size: 15 residues. Germline CDR1 is MNHEY and CDR2 is SMNVEV (reference sequence). CDR3 sequence reads: CASSSVGAPGTEAFF. For the CDR3, the DNA is TGTGCCAGCAGTTCCGTCGGGGCACCGGGCACTGAAGCTTTCTTT.

This rearrangement joins TRBV11-3 to TRBJ2-7; 10 positions match TRBD1. Germline assignment: CDR1 SGHNT and CDR2 YENEEA. The CDR3 extends over 15 amino acids. V gave up 4 bases and J gave up 1 base; unmatched junction bases: 4. The CDR3 reads CASSSPGQGSYEQYF. Here the CDR3 DNA reads TGTGCCAGCAGCTCTCCGGGACAGGGGTCCTACGAGCAGTACTTC. The full variable domain, in which reference TRBV11-3 and TRBJ2-7 provide the parts outside the CDR3, is EAGVVQSPRYKIIEKKQPVAFWCNPISGHNTLYWYLQNLGQGPELLIRYENEEAVDDSQLPKDRFSAERLKGVDSTLKIQPAELGDSAVYLCASSSPGQGSYEQYFGPGTRLTVT.

A few counts support this clone. This chain connects TRBV4-2 to TRBJ1-2; 8 bases fit TRBD1. The CDR3 sequence is 15 residues long. The V and J ends lost 0 bases and 4 bases, in that order; junction bases with no gene match: 4. Germline CDR1 reads LGHNA; CDR2 reads YNFKEQ. Written as DNA, the CDR3 is TGTGCCAGCAGCCAAGAGTTCGGACAGGGCTATGGCTACACCTTC. It codes for CASSQEFGQGYGYTF.

This clone was recorded only once. The chain employs TRBV7-9 and TRBJ2-7; 7 nucleotides match TRBD1. Germline CDR1 SEHNR, CDR2 FQNEAQ (reference sequence). With 5 bases clipped from V and 4 bases from J, the junction kept 14 bases outside the gene matches. This CDR3 has 16 residues. CDR3 sequence (DNA): TGTGCCAGCAGCCAATCTTTGACAGGGAACGCATACGAGCAGTACTTC. Amino acids: CASSQSLTGNAYEQYF.

The genes are TRBV6-5 and TRBJ1-2; D gene unclear. Germline values: CDR1 MNHEY, CDR2 SVGAGI. Trimming shortened V by 0 bases and J by 8 bases, and 10 bases separated the two germline ends. The CDR3 extends over 13 amino acids. The CDR3 protein is CASSYSTAYGYTF. CDR3 nucleotides: TGTGCCAGCAGTTACTCGACCGCCTACGGCTACACCTTC.

The chain recombines TRBV28 with TRBJ1-5; weak D call: TRBD1 (6 bases). CDR1 and CDR2 from the germline V gene are MDHEN and SYDVKM. The CDR3 is made up of 16 amino acids. Trimming removed 5 bases from V and 0 bases from J, with 14 bases in between. The CDR3 loop is CASSPGGRDSNQPQHF. In DNA, the CDR3 is TGTGCCAGCAGTCCTGGGGGCAGAGATAGCAATCAGCCCCAGCATTTT.

V gene TRBV9 combines with J gene TRBJ2-7, with 7 positions matching TRBD1. There are 14 residues in the CDR3. Germline V gives CDR1 SGDLS, CDR2 YYNGEE. The V segment lost 3 bases and the J segment 4 bases; nucleotides outside the gene matches: 7. The CDR3 DNA reads as TGTGCCAGCAGCGGGAGGACAGGAGATTACGAGCAGTACTTC. Translated: CASSGRTGDYEQYF. Variable domain in full (rest from reference TRBV9 and TRBJ2-7): DSGVTQTPKHLITATGQRVTLRCSPRSGDLSVYWYQQSLDQGLQFLIQYYNGEERAKGNILERFSAQQFPDLHSELNLSSLELGDSALYFCASSGRTGDYEQYFGPGTRLTVT.

The chain joins TRBV5-1 to TRBJ2-3; 8 nucleotides agree with TRBD1. This CDR3 is built from 15 residues. V shed 4 bases and J 0 bases; nucleotides not matched to a gene: 4. Per germline, CDR1 SGHRS and CDR2 YFSETQ. CDR3 region: CASSPGQGSTDTQYF. The CDR3 coding sequence is TGCGCCAGCAGCCCCGGACAGGGAAGCACAGATACGCAGTATTTT. The variable domain in full, with the rest retrieved from reference TRBV5-1 and TRBJ2-3, is KAGVTQTPRYLIKTRGQQVTLSCSPISGHRSVSWYQQTPGQGLQFLFEYFSETQRNKGNFPGRFSGRQFSNSRSEMNVSTLELGDSALYLCASSPGQGSTDTQYFGPGTRLTVL.

This chain joins TRBV6-5 and TRBJ1-6; no clear D gene. CDR3 length: 14 residues. The germline gives CDR1 MNHEY, CDR2 SVGAGI. V was cut by 8 bases and J by 9 bases, with 17 bases left in between. CDR3 sequence reads: CASSLNRGVSPLHF. CDR3 sequence (DNA): TGTGCCAGCTCCTTAAACAGAGGCGTTTCACCCCTCCACTTT.

V and J are TRBV13 and TRBJ1-2; the D is unclear. CDR3 length: 15 amino acids. Germline-derived CDR1 and CDR2 are PRHDT and FYEKMQ (reference sequence). The V end was cut by 5 bases, the J end by 2 bases, with 15 bases between. The CDR3 loop reads CASSQGRQSNYGYTF. The CDR3 DNA reads as TGTGCCAGCAGCCAAGGGAGGCAGAGCAACTATGGCTACACCTTC.

CDR3 nucleotide sequence: TGTGCCACCAGCCGGGGGGGGGTGAGTGAGCAGTTCTTC. Its translation: CATSRGGVSEQFF. The V and J genes are TRBV6-5 and TRBJ2-1; TRBD2 matches at 8 bases. Trimming at V came to 10 bases and at J to 9 bases, leaving 11 bases not matched to a gene. Germline lookup yields CDR1 MNHEY and CDR2 SVGAGI. This CDR3 comprises 13 residues.

This rearrangement joins TRBV7-9 to TRBJ1-5; D possibly corresponds to TRBD1 (6 bases). Germline V CDR1 and CDR2: SEHNR, FQNEAQ (reference sequence). The CDR3 spans 17 residues. The ends were cut back, 6 bases at V and 1 base at J, with 19 bases in the middle. This CDR3 reads CASSLYGGHGSNQPQHF. The CDR3 DNA follows: TGTGCCAGCAGTCTTTACGGGGGCCACGGGAGCAATCAGCCCCAGCATTTT.

The chain links TRBV5-1 to TRBJ2-5, with D possibly matching TRBD1 (5 bases). The CDR3 is 14 amino acids. The germline V gene encodes CDR1 SGHRS and CDR2 YFSETQ. V shed 0 bases and J shed 7 bases, with 13 bases lying between them. The CDR3 reads CASSLGSQGRTQYF. CDR3 nucleotide sequence: TGCGCCAGCAGCTTGGGCAGTCAGGGTAGGACCCAGTACTTC.

V is TRBV7-2 and J is TRBJ2-7; 10 bases align to TRBD2. The CDR3 loop spans 15 amino acids. J gave up 4 bases and V 5 bases, and 8 bases lay outside the gene matches. The germline V gene has CDR1 SGHTA and CDR2 FQGNSA. CDR3: CASSGTGTSVYEQYF. The CDR3, as DNA: TGTGCCAGCAGCGGAACCGGGACTAGCGTGTACGAGCAGTACTTC.

The chain recombines TRBV19 with TRBJ2-3, with D uncertain. This CDR3 is 15 amino acids long. V lost 5 bases and J 0 bases, leaving 12 bases between the germline ends. Per the germline V gene, CDR1 is LNHDA and CDR2 is SQIVND (reference sequence). The DNA for the CDR3 is TGTGCCAGTAGTGAGACCGGGCGTAGCACAGATACGCAGTATTTT. Encoded protein: CASSETGRSTDTQYF. Filled out from reference TRBV19 and TRBJ2-3, the complete variable domain reads DGGITQSPKYLFRKEGQNVTLSCEQNLNHDAMYWYRQDPGQGLRLIYYSQIVNDFQKGDIAEGYSVSREKKESFPLTVTSAQKNPTAFYLCASSETGRSTDTQYFGPGTRLTVL.

The chain has TRBV6-5 and TRBJ1-2; D possibly corresponds to TRBD1 (6 bases). Germline V gene lookup returns CDR1 MNHEY and CDR2 SVGAGI. CDR3 length: 15 amino acids. Trimming took off 5 bases at V and 4 bases at J, with 17 bases between the two ends. The CDR3 nucleotides are TGTGCCAGCAGTACCGGGGGGGCGGGTACCTATGGCTACACCTTC. This encodes CASSTGGAGTYGYTF.

A single count supports this clone. The chain carries TRBV11-3 and TRBJ1-1; D is unresolved. This CDR3 is built from 16 residues. Trimming removed 1 base from V and 1 base from J, with 13 bases in between. The germline V gene encodes CDR1 SGHNT and CDR2 YENEEA. Written as DNA, the CDR3 is TGTGCCAGCAGCTTAGGAGGGAAGGAAGGGAACACTGAAGCTTTCTTT. Amino acid sequence: CASSLGGKEGNTEAFF.

V usage is TRBV9 and J usage is TRBJ2-2; TRBD2 aligns across 9 bases. Trimming removed 0 bases from V and 8 bases from J; junction bases left unmatched: 8. Germline CDR1 is SGDLS and CDR2 is YYNGEE. The CDR3 is made up of 16 amino acids. The CDR3 sequence: CASSVGSSGGMGELFF. For the CDR3, the DNA is TGTGCCAGCAGCGTAGGAAGTAGCGGGGGAATGGGGGAGCTGTTTTTT.